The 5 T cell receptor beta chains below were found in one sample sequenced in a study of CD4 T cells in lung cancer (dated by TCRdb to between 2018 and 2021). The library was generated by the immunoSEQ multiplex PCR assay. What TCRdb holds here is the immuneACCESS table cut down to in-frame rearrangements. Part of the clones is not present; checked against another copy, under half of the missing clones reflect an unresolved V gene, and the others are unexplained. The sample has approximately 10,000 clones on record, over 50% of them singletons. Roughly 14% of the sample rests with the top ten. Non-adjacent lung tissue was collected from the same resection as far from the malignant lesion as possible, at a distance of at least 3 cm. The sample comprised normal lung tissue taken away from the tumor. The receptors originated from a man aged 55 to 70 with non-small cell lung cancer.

The CDR3 region has the DNA TGTGCCAGCTCGCTAAGGGGGAGGGCAGATACGCAGTATTTT. It specifies CASSLRGRADTQYF. The rearrangement joins TRBV9 to TRBJ2-3, with TRBD2 as a possible D gene (7 bases). Germline CDR1 reads SGDLS; CDR2 reads YYNGEE. V was clipped by 7 bases and J by 4 bases, with 16 bases between them. The CDR3 sequence is 14 residues long.

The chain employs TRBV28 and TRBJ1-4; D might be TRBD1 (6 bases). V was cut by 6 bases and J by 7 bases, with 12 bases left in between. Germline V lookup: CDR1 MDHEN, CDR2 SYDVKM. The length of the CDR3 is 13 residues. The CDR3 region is CASRRQVFEKLFF. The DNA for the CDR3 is TGTGCCAGCAGAAGACAGGTTTTTGAAAAACTGTTTTTT.

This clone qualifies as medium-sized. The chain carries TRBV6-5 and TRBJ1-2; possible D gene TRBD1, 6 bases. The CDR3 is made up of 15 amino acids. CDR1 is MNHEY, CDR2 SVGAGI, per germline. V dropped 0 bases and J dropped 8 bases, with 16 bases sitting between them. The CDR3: CASSYSAGASLGYTF. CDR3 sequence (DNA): TGTGCCAGCAGTTACTCGGCAGGGGCATCTCTGGGCTACACCTTC.

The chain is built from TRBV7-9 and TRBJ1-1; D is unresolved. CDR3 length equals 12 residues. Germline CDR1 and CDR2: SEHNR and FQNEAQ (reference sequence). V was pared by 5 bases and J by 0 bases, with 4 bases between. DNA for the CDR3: TGTGCCAGCAGCCCAATGAACACTGAAGCTTTCTTT. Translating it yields CASSPMNTEAFF.

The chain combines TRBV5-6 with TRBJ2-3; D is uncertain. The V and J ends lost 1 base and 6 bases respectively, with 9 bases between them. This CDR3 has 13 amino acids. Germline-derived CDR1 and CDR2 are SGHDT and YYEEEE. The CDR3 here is CASSLRGVDTQYF. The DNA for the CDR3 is TGTGCCAGCAGCTTGCGAGGTGTGGATACGCAGTATTTT.